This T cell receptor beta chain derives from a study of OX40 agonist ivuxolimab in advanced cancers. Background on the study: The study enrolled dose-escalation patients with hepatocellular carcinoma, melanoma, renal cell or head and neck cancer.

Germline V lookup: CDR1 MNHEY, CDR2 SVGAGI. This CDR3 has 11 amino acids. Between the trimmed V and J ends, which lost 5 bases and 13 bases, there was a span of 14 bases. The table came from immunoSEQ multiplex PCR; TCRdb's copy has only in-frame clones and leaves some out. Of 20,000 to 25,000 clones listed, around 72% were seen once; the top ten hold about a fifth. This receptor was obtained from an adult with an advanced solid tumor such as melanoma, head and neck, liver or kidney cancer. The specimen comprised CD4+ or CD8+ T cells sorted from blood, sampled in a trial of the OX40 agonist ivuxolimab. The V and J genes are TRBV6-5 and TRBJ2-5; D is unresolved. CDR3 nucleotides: TGTGCCAGCAGTGAGATGGTCAGGTGGTACTTC. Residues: CASSEMVRWYF.